This T cell receptor beta chain stems from a study of blood T cell repertoires in COVID-19. Sequencing used immunoSEQ multiplex PCR; TCRdb keeps in-frame clones, though not all of them. In the table there are approximately 75,000 clones, 70% to 85% of which are singletons. Specimen: peripheral blood. This receptor was identified in a woman in her 50s with acute or convalescent COVID-19.

CDR3 DNA: TGCGCCAGCAGCTCAGGGAATTATGGCTACACCTTC. Amino acids: CASSSGNYGYTF. The chain uses TRBV5-1 and TRBJ1-2; tentatively, D is TRBD1 (5 bases). CDR1 is SGHRS and CDR2 is YFSETQ in the germline V gene. The CDR3 loop spans 12 amino acids. Trimming stripped 3 bases from V and 5 bases from J, with 8 bases between.